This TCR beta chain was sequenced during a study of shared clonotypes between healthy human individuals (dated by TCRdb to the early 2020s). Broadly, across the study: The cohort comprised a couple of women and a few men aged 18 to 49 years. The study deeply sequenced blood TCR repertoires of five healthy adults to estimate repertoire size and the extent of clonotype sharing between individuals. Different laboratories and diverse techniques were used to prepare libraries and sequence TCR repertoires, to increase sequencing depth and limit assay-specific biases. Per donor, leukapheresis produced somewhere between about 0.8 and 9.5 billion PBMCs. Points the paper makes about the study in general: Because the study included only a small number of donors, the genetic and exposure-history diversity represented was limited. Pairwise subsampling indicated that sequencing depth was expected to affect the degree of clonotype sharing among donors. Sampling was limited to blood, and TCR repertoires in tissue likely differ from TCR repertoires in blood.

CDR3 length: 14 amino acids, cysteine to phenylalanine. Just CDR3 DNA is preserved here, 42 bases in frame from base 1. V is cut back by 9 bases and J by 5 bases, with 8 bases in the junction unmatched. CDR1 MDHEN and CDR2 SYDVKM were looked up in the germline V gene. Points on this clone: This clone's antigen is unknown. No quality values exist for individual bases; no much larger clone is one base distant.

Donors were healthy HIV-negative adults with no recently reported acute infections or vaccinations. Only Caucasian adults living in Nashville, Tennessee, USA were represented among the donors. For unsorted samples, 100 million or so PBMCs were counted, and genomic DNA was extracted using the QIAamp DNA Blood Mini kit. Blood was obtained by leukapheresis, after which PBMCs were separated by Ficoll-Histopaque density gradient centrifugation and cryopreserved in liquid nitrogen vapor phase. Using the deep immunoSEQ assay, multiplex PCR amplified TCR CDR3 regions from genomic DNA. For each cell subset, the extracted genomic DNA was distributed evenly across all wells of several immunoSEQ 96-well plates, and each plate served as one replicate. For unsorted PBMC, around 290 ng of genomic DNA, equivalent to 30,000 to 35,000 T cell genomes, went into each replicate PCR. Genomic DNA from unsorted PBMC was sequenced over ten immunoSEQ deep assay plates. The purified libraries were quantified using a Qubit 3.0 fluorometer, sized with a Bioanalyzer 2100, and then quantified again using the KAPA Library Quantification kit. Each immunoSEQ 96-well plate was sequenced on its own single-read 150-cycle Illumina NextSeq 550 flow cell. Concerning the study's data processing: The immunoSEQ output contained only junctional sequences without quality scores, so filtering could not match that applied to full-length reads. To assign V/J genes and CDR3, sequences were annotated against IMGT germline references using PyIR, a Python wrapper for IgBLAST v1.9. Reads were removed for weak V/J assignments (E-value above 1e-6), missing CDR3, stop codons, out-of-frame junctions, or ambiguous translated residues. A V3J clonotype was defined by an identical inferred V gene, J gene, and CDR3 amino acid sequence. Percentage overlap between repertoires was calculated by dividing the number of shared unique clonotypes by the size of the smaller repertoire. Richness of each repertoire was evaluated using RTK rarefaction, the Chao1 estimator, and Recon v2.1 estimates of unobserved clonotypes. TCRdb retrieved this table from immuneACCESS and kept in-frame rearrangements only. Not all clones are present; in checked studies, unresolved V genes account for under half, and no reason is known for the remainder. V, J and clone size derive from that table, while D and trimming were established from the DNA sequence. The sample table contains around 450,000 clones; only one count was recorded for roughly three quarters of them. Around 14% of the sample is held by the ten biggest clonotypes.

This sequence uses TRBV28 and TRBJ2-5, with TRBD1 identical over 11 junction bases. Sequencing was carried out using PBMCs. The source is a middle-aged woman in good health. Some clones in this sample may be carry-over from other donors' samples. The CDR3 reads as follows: CASSGQGVPETQYF. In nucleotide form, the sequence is TGTGCCAGTTCGGGACAGGGGGTTCCTGAGACCCAGTACTTC.